The 25 T cell receptor beta chains listed next were all sequenced from one sample in a study of blood T cells in healthy people across ages. The second PCR ran about 6 to 11 cycles with a sample-barcoded 5' primer and J-beta primers. MiXCR was run by TCRdb on the 5' RACE reads, yielding one entry per CDR3 protein. The sample yields some 1.4 million distinct CDR3 sequences, 42% seen once. Material: blood. The receptors were sampled from a woman in her late teens or twenties in good health.

As to this clonotype: A read error may account for a junction end that differs from germline. The chain combines TRBV12-3 or TRBV12-4 with TRBJ1-2; tentatively, D is TRBD1 (5 bases). The CDR3 consists of 13 residues. The CDR3: CAGSWGLGGGYTF. In DNA, the CDR3 is TGTGCCGGCAGTTGGGGACTCGGGGGTGGCTACACCTTC.

V and J are TRBV4-2 and TRBJ1-5, with D tentatively TRBD1 (6 bases). The CDR3 is made up of 15 amino acids. From germline, CDR1 is LGHNA and CDR2 YNFKEQ. Trimming removed 4 bases at V and 4 bases at J, with 14 bases between. In DNA, the CDR3 is TGTGCCAGCAGCCCATCTCGAAGGGGGAATCAGCCCCAGCATTTT. Its translation is CASSPSRRGNQPQHF.

The chain is built from TRBV12-3 or TRBV12-4 and TRBJ2-7; TRBD2 might be the D (6 bases). This CDR3 comprises 16 residues. Trimming shortened V by 6 bases and J by 4 bases, and 22 bases separated the two germline ends. The CDR3 bases are TGTGCCAGCAGGGGGGGATTTGGTGAGGGCTCATACGAGCAGTACTTC. Protein sequence: CASRGGFGEGSYEQYF.

The CDR3 region is CASSPGAGSGSSYEQYF. Here the CDR3 DNA reads TGTGCCAGCTCACCGGGGGCGGGTAGCGGGAGCTCCTACGAGCAGTACTTC. The chain is built from TRBV18 and TRBJ2-7, with TRBD2 identical over 9 bases. CDR1 and CDR2 (germline): KGHSH, LQKENI. CDR3 length: 17 amino acids. The J segment lost 0 bases and the V segment lost 3 bases, leaving 9 bases of the junction unmatched.

This clonotype was detected a few times. The chain links TRBV2 to TRBJ2-1; D remains unclear. This CDR3 is 14 amino acids long. The germline CDR1 and CDR2 sequences are SNHLY and FYNNEI. Deletions cut 8 bases from V and 0 bases from J, with 11 bases between. This chain's CDR3 is CASSLAFSYNEQFF. For the CDR3, the DNA is TGTGCCAGCTCTCTGGCGTTCTCCTACAATGAGCAGTTCTTC.

The rearrangement links TRBV12-3 or TRBV12-4 to TRBJ2-7; 13 bases fit TRBD2. CDR3 length: 16 residues. Germline trimming cut 6 bases from V and 2 bases from J; bases unmatched to any gene: 7. The CDR3 is CASSPGTSGKTYEQYF. The CDR3 DNA reads as TGTGCCAGCAGCCCGGGGACTAGCGGGAAAACCTACGAGCAGTACTTC.

This clonotype was counted between two and nine times. V is TRBV4-1 and J is TRBJ1-2, with D possibly being TRBD1 (6 bases). The V gene's germline CDR1 is MGHRA and CDR2 YSYEKL. V gave up 4 bases and J gave up 2 bases, with 14 bases separating them. The CDR3 runs to 15 residues. The CDR3 coding sequence is TGCGCCAGCAGCCGTTCGACAGGACTAAACTATGGCTACACCTTC. Translation: CASSRSTGLNYGYTF.

In its sample, this clonotype was seen a few times. This rearrangement joins TRBV2 to TRBJ2-7, with D maybe TRBD1 (6 bases). This CDR3 region has 11 residues. V lost 4 bases to trimming and J lost 9 bases, with 10 bases between them. Germline V CDR1 and CDR2: SNHLY, FYNNEI. In DNA, the CDR3 is TGTGCCAGCAGTGGAGGACAGTGGCAGTACTTC. This gives the protein CASSGGQWQYF.

This clonotype showed up many times. The CDR3 reads CSVDHRREDGYTF. The CDR3 region has the DNA TGCAGCGTTGACCACCGAAGGGAGGATGGCTACACCTTC. The chain is built from TRBV29-1 and TRBJ1-2; no clear D gene. The CDR3 runs 13 residues. The germline CDR1 and CDR2 sequences are SQVTM and ANQGSEA. V lost 3 bases to trimming and J lost 6 bases, with 14 bases between them.

J is TRBJ1-4 and V is TRBV6-6; the match to TRBD1 covers 8 bases. CDR3 length: 15 amino acids. Germline V gives CDR1 MNHNY, CDR2 SVGAGI (reference sequence). J gave up 4 bases and V 2 bases, and 3 bases lay outside the gene matches. The CDR3: CASSYPTGVNEKLFF. DNA of the CDR3: TGTGCCAGCAGTTACCCGACAGGGGTTAATGAAAAACTGTTTTTT.

This clonotype was seen a single time. The chain is built from TRBV28 and TRBJ2-7; D is possibly TRBD1 (5 bases). This CDR3 contains 15 residues. Trimming removed 2 bases at V and 2 bases at J, with 13 bases between. Germline V gene lookup returns CDR1 MDHEN and CDR2 SYDVKM. The CDR3 DNA reads as TGTGCCAGCAGTTTAGGAAGGGGCAGGGCCTACGAGCAGTACTTC. Translation gives CASSLGRGRAYEQYF.

The chain links TRBV6-6 to TRBJ1-1; the D gene is possibly TRBD1 (5 bases). Germline loops: CDR1 MNHNY, CDR2 SVGAGI (reference sequence). The CDR3 runs 16 residues. The V end was cut by 7 bases, the J end by 0 bases, with 18 bases between. The CDR3: CASTLPAGTMNTEAFF. The CDR3 region has the DNA TGTGCCAGCACCCTACCGGCGGGGACGATGAACACTGAAGCTTTCTTT.

This clonotype was counted between two and nine times. The CDR3 region has the DNA TGCAGTGCTAGAGAACTAGCGGGGTACAATGAGCAGTACTTC. This encodes CSARELAGYNEQYF. V and J are TRBV20-1 and TRBJ2-5; 10 bases match TRBD2. Trimming removed 0 bases from V and 11 bases from J; junction bases left unmatched: 9. Germline CDR1 is DFQATT and CDR2 is SNEGSKA (reference sequence). The CDR3 extends over 14 amino acids.

V is TRBV6-2 or TRBV6-3 and J is TRBJ1-1; 8 bases map to TRBD1. V was clipped by 6 bases and J by 10 bases; unmatched bases: 13. Per the germline V gene, CDR1 is MNHEY and CDR2 is SVGEGT. The CDR3 is made up of 14 amino acids. The CDR3 here is CASSPRPGGQGAFF. The DNA of the CDR3 is TGTGCCAGCAGCCCCAGACCAGGGGGCCAGGGAGCTTTCTTT.

V gene TRBV4-1 combines with J gene TRBJ2-6; unclear D gene. The CDR3 contains 17 residues. Germline loops: CDR1 MGHRA, CDR2 YSYEKL. Trimming removed 1 base at V and 0 bases at J, with 10 bases between. The CDR3 DNA is TGCGCCAGCAGCCAAGGGCCCCGTCTCTCTGGGGCCAACGTCCTGACTTTC. This sequence encodes CASSQGPRLSGANVLTF.

This chain joins TRBV29-1 and TRBJ2-3; 8 bases are shared with TRBD1. The CDR3 is 14 residues long. V shed 8 bases, J shed 4 bases, and the junction held 11 bases outside the gene matches. Germline V gene lookup returns CDR1 SQVTM and CDR2 ANQGSEA. CDR3 DNA: TGCAGCCACACCGGACAGGGTACTGCAGATACGCAGTATTTT. This translates into CSHTGQGTADTQYF.

The table lists this clonotype with a few counts. V usage is TRBV20-1 and J usage is TRBJ1-1; TRBD1 matches 8 bases. With V trimmed by 6 bases and J by 7 bases, 10 bases remained unmatched. CDR1 is DFQATT, CDR2 SNEGSKA, per germline (reference sequence). CDR3 size: 13 residues. CDR3 region: CSATGQGGDEAFF. CDR3 DNA: TGCAGTGCCACCGGACAGGGAGGCGATGAAGCTTTCTTT.

The chain employs TRBV12-3 or TRBV12-4 and TRBJ1-3; no definite D call. CDR3 length: 12 amino acids. Trimming cost V 5 bases and J 4 bases, with 6 bases left between them. The CDR3 sequence is CASSRTGNTIYF. Here the CDR3 DNA reads TGTGCCAGCAGTAGAACGGGAAACACCATATATTTT.

As regards this clonotype: The junction differs from germline at one of its ends, possibly a read error. The rearrangement links TRBV4-1 to TRBJ2-2, with a tentative D call TRBD2 (6 bases). Germline lookup yields CDR1 MGHRA and CDR2 YSYEKL. This CDR3 contains 15 residues. In DNA, the CDR3 is TGCGCCAGCAGGCAAGGAGGGTCGAACACCGGGGAGCTGTTTTTT. Its translation is CASRQGGSNTGELFF.

The V gene is TRBV6-2 or TRBV6-3, the J gene TRBJ1-5; 7 bases map to TRBD1. This CDR3 has 16 amino acids. Germline CDR1 reads MNHEY; CDR2 reads SVGEGT. Trimming cost V 7 bases and J 4 bases; bases outside gene matches: 13. CDR3: CASTFTLGGGNQPQHF. CDR3 DNA: TGTGCCAGCACCTTTACGTTAGGGGGCGGGAATCAGCCCCAGCATTTT.

The chain has TRBV11-2 and TRBJ2-3, with D perhaps matching TRBD1 or TRBD2 (5 bases each). Germline V gene sequence: CDR1 SGHAT, CDR2 FQNNGV. The V end was cut by 3 bases, the J end by 6 bases, with 16 bases between. The CDR3 is made up of 15 amino acids. The CDR3 region is CASSLGTRDLDTQYF. CDR3 in DNA: TGTGCCAGCAGCTTGGGGACCAGAGACCTCGATACGCAGTATTTT.

As for this clonotype: A junction boundary mismatches the germline segment, possibly from a read error. The J gene is TRBJ2-3, the V gene TRBV7-8; D call uncertain. Germline-derived CDR1 and CDR2 are SGHVS and FQNEAQ. CDR3 size: 14 residues. CDR3 nucleotides: TGTGCCAGCAGCCGGTCCTCCACGAAGGATACGCGGTATTTT. This translates into CASSRSSTKDTRYF.

This chain links TRBV4-1 with TRBJ2-1, with 12 bases aligning to TRBD1. V lost 3 bases and J lost 7; bases outside the gene matches: 7. Germline CDR1 is MGHRA and CDR2 is YSYEKL. CDR3 length equals 16 residues. The CDR3 sequence: CASSQVPGQGANEQFF. The CDR3 region has the DNA TGCGCCAGCAGCCAGGTCCCGGGACAGGGGGCAAATGAGCAGTTCTTC.

DNA of the CDR3: TGCGCCAGCAGCTCGGGGGACGGGCTTATAAGAATGAACACTGAAGCTTTCTTT. Protein product: CASSSGDGLIRMNTEAFF. This rearrangement joins TRBV5-1 to TRBJ1-1; D is perhaps TRBD1 (5 bases). The germline V and J ends were trimmed by 3 bases and 0 bases, with 21 bases remaining between them. The CDR3 is 18 amino acids. From germline, CDR1 is SGHRS and CDR2 YFSETQ.

This clonotype was observed a handful of times. A junction end diverges from the germline sequence, so it may reflect a read error. The chain recombines TRBV7-2 with TRBJ1-2, with 11 bases fitting TRBD1. The germline V gene encodes CDR1 SGHTA and CDR2 FQGNSA. This CDR3 is built from 15 residues. This CDR3 reads CASSLGTGGPYVYTF. The CDR3 nucleotides read TGTGCCAGCAGCTTAGGGACAGGGGGCCCCTATGTCTACACCTTC.